This T cell receptor beta chain derives from a study of low-dose radiotherapy and immunotherapy resistance in tumors. First-strand cDNA used TRAV- and TRBV-specific primers, covering alpha and beta chains. For amplifying TCRs, the PCR ran for around 20 cycles with Phusion, which was used together with a constant-region primer and the adapter on the V primers. TCRdb re-called the reads with MiXCR, one entry per CDR3 protein. The sample lists under 20,000 distinct CDR3 sequences, approximately 74% occurring once. V lost 3 bases, J lost 4 bases, and 11 bases stayed unmatched. The CDR3 loop spans 16 amino acids. Germline loops: CDR1 MDHEN, CDR2 SYDVKM.

This clonotype was sampled from a human donor with advanced metastatic prostate, ovarian, gallbladder or colorectal cancer (not recorded which). This table probably holds off-target reads from a library built for another chain. The rearrangement links TRBV28 to TRBJ1-2; TRBD1 agrees at 7 bases. The CDR3 nucleotides are TGTGCCAGCAGTTTTAAGGGGGCCGCATTCGGCTATGGCTACACCTTC. It specifies CASSFKGAAFGYGYTF.